This TCR beta chain was identified during a study of chemoradiotherapy in HPV16-positive cancers. Regarding the study as a whole: Candidate HPV-specific clones and E7-related TCR motifs grew in tumor during treatment.

The assay was immunoSEQ multiplex PCR, and TCRdb's table has in-frame clones only and misses some. The repertoire has 5,000 to 7,000 clones, over 65% of them found once; the top ten carry 25% to 30%. Concerning this clone itself: Its antigen is undetermined.

This TCR was sampled from a human donor with HPV-associated anogenital cancer. Sequencing used tumor tissue, obtained from a patient who underwent chemoradiotherapy.

The chain's CDR3 is CASSPKEGVSTDTQYF. In DNA, the CDR3 is TGTGCCAGCAGCCCGAAGGAAGGGGTGAGCACAGATACGCAGTATTTT. V usage is TRBV7-3 and J usage is TRBJ2-3; possibly TRBD1 for D (5 bases). Trimming cost V 5 bases and J 0 bases, with 15 bases left between them. CDR3 length equals 16 residues. Germline CDR1 reads SGHTA; CDR2 reads FQGTGA.